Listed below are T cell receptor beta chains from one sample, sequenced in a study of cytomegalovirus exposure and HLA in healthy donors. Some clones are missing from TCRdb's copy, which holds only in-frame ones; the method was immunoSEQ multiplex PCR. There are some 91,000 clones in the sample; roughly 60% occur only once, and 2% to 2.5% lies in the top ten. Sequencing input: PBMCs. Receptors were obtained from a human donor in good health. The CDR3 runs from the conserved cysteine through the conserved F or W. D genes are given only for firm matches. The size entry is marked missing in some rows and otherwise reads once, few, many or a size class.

CDR3 protein: CASSQRDRGDYGYAF; CDR3 DNA: TGCGCCAGCAGCCAACGGGACAGGGGAGACTATGGCTACGCCTTC; CDR3 length: 15; J gene: TRBJ1-2; D gene: TRBD1; V gene: TRBV4-3; clone size: .
CDR3 protein: CASTMDGKSYEQYF; CDR3 DNA: TGTGCCAGCACCATGGACGGGAAATCCTACGAGCAGTACTTC; CDR3 length: 14; J gene: TRBJ2-7; D gene: .; V gene: TRBV6-5; clone size: .
CDR3 protein: CSVETGSADTQYF; CDR3 DNA: TGCAGCGTTGAAACAGGGAGTGCAGATACGCAGTATTTT; CDR3 length: 13; J gene: TRBJ2-3; D gene: .; V gene: TRBV29-1; clone size: .
CDR3 protein: CASRKNRENTEAFF; CDR3 DNA: TGTGCCAGCAGAAAAAACAGGGAGAACACTGAAGCTTTCTTT; CDR3 length: 14; J gene: TRBJ1-1; D gene: .; V gene: TRBV6-4; clone size: once
CDR3 protein: CASSYSPGDLETQYF; CDR3 DNA: TGTGCCAGCAGTTACTCTCCCGGGGATCTAGAGACCCAGTACTTC; CDR3 length: 15; J gene: TRBJ2-5; D gene: .; V gene: TRBV6-5; clone size: .
CDR3 protein: CASGTVAYEQYF; CDR3 DNA: TGTGCCAGCGGGACAGTTGCCTACGAGCAGTACTTC; CDR3 length: 12; J gene: TRBJ2-7; D gene: TRBD1; V gene: TRBV9; clone size: few
CDR3 protein: CASSSRSGGAANTGELFF; CDR3 DNA: TGTGCCAGCAGCTCCCGAAGCGGGGGGGCCGCGAACACCGGGGAGCTGTTTTTT; CDR3 length: 18; J gene: TRBJ2-2; D gene: TRBD2; V gene: TRBV7-9; clone size: .
CDR3 protein: CASSQSGGTGELFF; CDR3 DNA: TGTGCCAGCAGCCAATCAGGGGGAACCGGGGAGCTGTTTTTT; CDR3 length: 14; J gene: TRBJ2-2; D gene: TRBD1; V gene: TRBV7-2; clone size: .
CDR3 protein: CASSIRPQGTDTQYF; CDR3 DNA: TGTGCCAGTAGTATTCGACCCCAGGGCACAGATACGCAGTATTTT; CDR3 length: 15; J gene: TRBJ2-3; D gene: .; V gene: TRBV19; clone size: .
CDR3 protein: CASTIHGGTSGGVKETQYF; CDR3 DNA: TGTGCCAGCACCATTCATGGTGGGACTAGCGGGGGGGTAAAAGAGACCCAGTACTTC; CDR3 length: 19; J gene: TRBJ2-5; D gene: TRBD2; V gene: TRBV7-9; clone size: .
CDR3 protein: CSVDDPPGYGYTF; CDR3 DNA: TGCAGCGTTGATGACCCTCCGGGCTATGGCTACACCTTC; CDR3 length: 13; J gene: TRBJ1-2; D gene: .; V gene: TRBV29-1; clone size: .
CDR3 protein: CASSQEGTYLADTQYF; CDR3 DNA: TGCGCCAGCAGCCAAGAGGGGACATACCTTGCAGATACGCAGTATTTT; CDR3 length: 16; J gene: TRBJ2-3; D gene: .; V gene: TRBV4-1; clone size: few
CDR3 protein: CASSTDRYKNTF; CDR3 DNA: TGTGCCAGTAGCACGGACAGGTATAAGAACACCTTC; CDR3 length: 12; J gene: TRBJ1-2; D gene: TRBD1; V gene: TRBV19; clone size: few
CDR3 protein: CASSLEGGTGNTIYF; CDR3 DNA: TGCGCCAGCAGCTTGGAAGGGGGAACTGGAAACACCATATATTTT; CDR3 length: 15; J gene: TRBJ1-3; D gene: .; V gene: TRBV5-1; clone size: .
CDR3 protein: CASSFPTAGGTGELFF; CDR3 DNA: TGTGCCAGCAGCTTCCCGACCGCGGGGGGGACCGGGGAGCTGTTTTTT; CDR3 length: 16; J gene: TRBJ2-2; D gene: TRBD2; V gene: TRBV5-4; clone size: .
CDR3 protein: CASSSNRGGYGYTF; CDR3 DNA: TGTGCCAGCAGCTCGAACAGGGGCGGCTATGGCTACACCTTC; CDR3 length: 14; J gene: TRBJ1-2; D gene: TRBD1; V gene: TRBV7-2; clone size: .
CDR3 protein: CASSLAGRVGYTF; CDR3 DNA: TGTGCCAGCAGCTTAGCGGGGAGGGTTGGCTACACCTTC; CDR3 length: 13; J gene: TRBJ1-2; D gene: .; V gene: TRBV7-9; clone size: .
CDR3 protein: CASSPNRLDQGEQFF; CDR3 DNA: TGTGCCAGCAGCCCCAACCGACTAGATCAGGGTGAGCAGTTCTTC; CDR3 length: 15; J gene: TRBJ2-1; D gene: .; V gene: TRBV7-3; clone size: .
CDR3 protein: CASSIEFPTSLGYTF; CDR3 DNA: TGTGCCAGTAGTATTGAGTTCCCGACAAGTCTCGGCTACACCTTC; CDR3 length: 15; J gene: TRBJ1-2; D gene: .; V gene: TRBV19; clone size: .
CDR3 protein: CASSVVGSSGANVLTF; CDR3 DNA: TGTGCCAGCAGCGTAGTTGGGAGCTCTGGGGCCAACGTCCTGACTTTC; CDR3 length: 16; J gene: TRBJ2-6; D gene: .; V gene: TRBV9; clone size: few
CDR3 protein: CASSATGHTRYGYTF; CDR3 DNA: TGTGCCAGCAGCGCCACAGGTCATACCCGCTATGGCTACACCTTC; CDR3 length: 15; J gene: TRBJ1-2; D gene: .; V gene: TRBV9; clone size: .
CDR3 protein: CASSLLAGGFSSTDTQYF; CDR3 DNA: TGTGCCAGCAGCTTACTAGCGGGGGGTTTTTCTAGCACAGATACGCAGTATTTT; CDR3 length: 18; J gene: TRBJ2-3; D gene: TRBD2; V gene: TRBV7-3; clone size: .
CDR3 protein: CASSLDPPGGTEAFF; CDR3 DNA: TGTGCCAGCAGCTTAGATCCCCCGGGAGGAACTGAAGCTTTCTTT; CDR3 length: 15; J gene: TRBJ1-1; D gene: .; V gene: TRBV11-2; clone size: .
CDR3 protein: CASSLGQALVETQYF; CDR3 DNA: TGTGCCAGCAGCTTGGGACAGGCCCTGGTGGAGACCCAGTACTTC; CDR3 length: 15; J gene: TRBJ2-5; D gene: .; V gene: TRBV5-5; clone size: .
CDR3 protein: CVSRNRDRGNYGYTF; CDR3 DNA: TGTGTCAGTAGGAACCGGGACAGGGGAAACTATGGCTACACCTTC; CDR3 length: 15; J gene: TRBJ1-2; D gene: TRBD1; V gene: TRBV19; clone size: .
CDR3 protein: CASSLEQGSIEASF; CDR3 DNA: TGTGCCAGCAGCTTAGAGCAGGGATCGATTGAAGCTTCCTTT; CDR3 length: 14; J gene: TRBJ1-1; D gene: .; V gene: TRBV7-6; clone size: .
CDR3 protein: CASSVAGGGNPDTQYF; CDR3 DNA: TGTGCCAGCAGCGTAGCTGGCGGGGGTAATCCAGATACGCAGTATTTT; CDR3 length: 16; J gene: TRBJ2-3; D gene: TRBD2; V gene: TRBV9; clone size: .
CDR3 protein: CASSPSRLAGGFNYNEQFF; CDR3 DNA: TGTGCCAGCAGCCCTAGCAGGCTAGCGGGGGGCTTCAACTACAATGAGCAGTTCTTC; CDR3 length: 19; J gene: TRBJ2-1; D gene: TRBD2; V gene: TRBV7-8; clone size: .
CDR3 protein: CASSQRMSSYNSPLHF; CDR3 DNA: TGCGCCAGCAGCCAACGTATGAGCTCCTATAATTCACCCCTCCACTTT; CDR3 length: 16; J gene: TRBJ1-6; D gene: .; V gene: TRBV4-3; clone size: .
CDR3 protein: CASSIHRGSYNEQFF; CDR3 DNA: TGTGCCAGTAGTATCCACAGGGGCTCCTACAATGAGCAGTTCTTC; CDR3 length: 15; J gene: TRBJ2-1; D gene: TRBD1; V gene: TRBV19; clone size: .
CDR3 protein: CASSLERNTEAFF; CDR3 DNA: TGTGCCAGCAGCTTAGAGCGGAACACTGAAGCTTTCTTT; CDR3 length: 13; J gene: TRBJ1-1; D gene: .; V gene: TRBV11-3; clone size: once
CDR3 protein: CASSVDRGFYGYTF; CDR3 DNA: TGTGCCAGCAGCGTAGACAGGGGGTTCTATGGCTACACCTTC; CDR3 length: 14; J gene: TRBJ1-2; D gene: TRBD1; V gene: TRBV9; clone size: .
CDR3 protein: CASSLGTGLAVSYEQYF; CDR3 DNA: TGCGCCAGCAGCTTGGGCACGGGACTAGCGGTCTCCTACGAGCAGTACTTC; CDR3 length: 17; J gene: TRBJ2-7; D gene: TRBD2; V gene: TRBV5-1; clone size: few
CDR3 protein: CASSLARGGANTGELFF; CDR3 DNA: TGCGCCAGCAGCTTGGCCCGCGGGGGGGCGAACACCGGGGAGCTGTTTTTT; CDR3 length: 17; J gene: TRBJ2-2; D gene: TRBD2; V gene: TRBV5-1; clone size: few
CDR3 protein: CASSERRGVYGYTF; CDR3 DNA: TGTGCCAGCAGTGAAAGGCGGGGAGTCTATGGCTACACCTTC; CDR3 length: 14; J gene: TRBJ1-2; D gene: .; V gene: TRBV6-1; clone size: once